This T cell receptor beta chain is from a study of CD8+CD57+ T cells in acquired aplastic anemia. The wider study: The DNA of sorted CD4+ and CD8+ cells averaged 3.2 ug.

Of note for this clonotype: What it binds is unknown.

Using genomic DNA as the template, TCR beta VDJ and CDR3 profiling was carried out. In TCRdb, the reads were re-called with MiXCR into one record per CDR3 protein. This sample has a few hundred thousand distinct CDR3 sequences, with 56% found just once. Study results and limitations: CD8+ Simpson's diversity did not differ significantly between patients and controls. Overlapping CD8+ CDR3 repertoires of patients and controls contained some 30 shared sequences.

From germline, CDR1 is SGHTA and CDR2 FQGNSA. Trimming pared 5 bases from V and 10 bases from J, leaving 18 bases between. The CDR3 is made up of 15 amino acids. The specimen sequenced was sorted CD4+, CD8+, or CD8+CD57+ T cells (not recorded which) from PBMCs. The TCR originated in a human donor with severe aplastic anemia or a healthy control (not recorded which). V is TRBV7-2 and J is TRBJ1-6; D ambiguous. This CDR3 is CASSPRRAEESPLHF. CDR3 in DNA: TGTGCCAGCAGCCCACGGAGGGCTGAGGAATCACCCCTCCACTTT.